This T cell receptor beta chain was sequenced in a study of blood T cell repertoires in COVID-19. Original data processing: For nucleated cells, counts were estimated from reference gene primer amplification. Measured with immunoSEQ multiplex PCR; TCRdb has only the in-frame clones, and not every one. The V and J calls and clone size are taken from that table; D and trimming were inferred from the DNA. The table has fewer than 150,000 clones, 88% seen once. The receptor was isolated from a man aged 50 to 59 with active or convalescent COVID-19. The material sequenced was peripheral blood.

CDR3 region: CASSQVSSGYEQYF. The CDR3 DNA reads as TGTGCCAGCAGCCAAGTTTCTAGCGGCTACGAGCAGTACTTC. The chain links TRBV3-1 (or the pseudogene TRBV3-2) to TRBJ2-7; 7 bases align to TRBD2. The CDR3 sequence is 14 residues long. Germline CDR1 reads LGHDT; CDR2 reads YNNKEL (reference sequence). The V and J ends lost 1 base and 3 bases, in that order; junction bases with no gene match: 3.